The next 2 T cell receptor beta chains were all read from a single sample in a study of post-analysis software for immune sequencing data. Study-level results: Comparison of patients with controls showed five or six TRBV segments more frequent in patients, TRBV5-6, TRBV5-1 and TRBV20-1 among them.

These receptors' antigens are unknown. The library was made from cDNA and included unique molecular identifiers. TCRdb analysed the PCR reads with MiXCR anew, one entry per CDR3 protein. This sample has some 890,000 distinct CDR3 sequences, with 53% found just once. The specimen sequenced was blood. The receptors derive from a girl aged 5 to 17 with multiple sclerosis.

The V call is TRBV7-2, the J call TRBJ2-1; 9 nucleotides align to TRBD1. This CDR3 has 16 amino acids. Trimming at V came to 3 bases and at J to 7 bases, leaving 10 bases not matched to a gene. Germline V gene lookup returns CDR1 SGHTA and CDR2 FQGNSA. The CDR3 nucleotides read TGTGCCAGCAGCTTTTCAGGGACAGGGACTCGAAATGAGCAGTTCTTC. This codes for CASSFSGTGTRNEQFF.

The chain links TRBV3-1 to TRBJ2-4; D is possibly TRBD1 (5 bases). The germline CDR1 and CDR2 sequences are LGHDT and YNNKEL (reference sequence). The CDR3 has 17 residues. The V and J ends lost 3 bases and 0 bases respectively, with 15 bases between them. CDR3 region: CASSHIDRLLAKNIQYF. CDR3 nucleotides: TGTGCCAGCAGCCACATTGACAGACTTCTAGCCAAAAACATTCAGTACTTC. Full variable domain (rest looked up from reference TRBV3-1 and TRBJ2-4): DTAVSQTPKYLVTQMGNDKSIKCEQNLGHDTMYWYKQDSKKFLKIMFSYNNKELIINETVPNRFSPKSPDKAHLNLHINSLELGDSAVYFCASSHIDRLLAKNIQYFGAGTRLSVL.